One and the same sample provided the 28 T cell receptor beta chains below, sequenced in a study of tumor-infiltrating lymphocytes in primary liver carcinoma. Extraction of RNA together with DNA used 20-30 mg of unsorted bulk tissue. Starting material of 450 to 500 ng total RNA yielded TCR beta cDNA via a constant-region primer. Nested multiplex PCR, run for three rounds with slightly modified ARM-PCR, yielded TCR beta libraries. Researchers ran the first two PCR rounds for approximately 9 cycles each with TRBV1-TRBV30 forward primers and a C-beta reverse primer. TCRdb processed the multiplex PCR reads anew with MiXCR; each CDR3 protein has one entry. Among around 99,000 distinct CDR3 sequences listed, roughly 70% were seen once. Sequences were obtained from tumor-adjacent normal liver tissue. The receptor source for this set is a man aged 35 to 55 with primary liver carcinoma and hepatitis B virus infection.

As for this clonotype: It may be a read error: a sequence one base away is much more abundant. The chain has TRBV28 and TRBJ2-5; 10 bases fit TRBD2. This CDR3 comprises 14 residues. Per germline, CDR1 MDHEN and CDR2 SYDVKM. In DNA form, the CDR3 reads TGTGCCAGCACTAGCGGGGGTCAAGAGGAGACCCACTACTTC. Amino acids: CASTSGGQEETHYF.

In the case of this clonotype: The junction and the germline gene differ at one end; a read error may be behind it. This chain uses TRBV6-5 with TRBJ2-7, with D perhaps matching TRBD2 (6 bases). The CDR3 length is 16 residues. Germline lookup yields CDR1 MNHEY and CDR2 SVGAGI. For the CDR3, the DNA is TGTGCCAGCAGTCCATGGACGGGGGACCGCCTCTACGAGCAGTGCTTC. Translating gives CASSPWTGDRLYEQCF.

This clonotype occurred many times. The chain joins TRBV4-1 to TRBJ1-1; D remains unclear. CDR1 and CDR2 from the germline V gene are MGHRA and YSYEKL. The ends were cut back, 0 bases at V and 0 bases at J, with 11 bases in the middle. The CDR3 is made up of 16 amino acids. CDR3 sequence reads: CASSQEPTGMNTEAFF. The DNA of the CDR3 is TGCGCCAGCAGCCAAGAACCGACGGGAATGAACACTGAAGCTTTCTTT.

This clonotype was recorded at least ten times. The V and J genes are TRBV6-1 and TRBJ2-5, with D possibly being TRBD2 (5 bases). Per germline, CDR1 MNHNS and CDR2 SASEGT. V lost 8 bases to trimming and J lost 1 base, with 5 bases between them. This CDR3 spans 11 amino acids. The CDR3 DNA is TGTGCCAGCGGACTCCAAGAGACCCAGTACTTC. It specifies CASGLQETQYF.

As to this clonotype: The junction differs from germline at one of its ends, possibly a read error. V is TRBV11-1 and J is TRBJ2-7; 7 bases agree with TRBD1. Germline V gives CDR1 SGHAT, CDR2 FQDESV (reference sequence). This CDR3 comprises 13 residues. The CDR3 region is CSSIRQGTGEQYF. DNA of the CDR3: TGTTCCAGTATCCGACAGGGAACCGGCGAGCAGTACTTC. Complete variable domain (other parts from reference TRBV11-1 and TRBJ2-7): EAEVAQSPRYKITEKSQAVAFWCDPISGHATLYWYRQILGQGPELLVQFQDESVVDDSQLPKDRFSAERLKGVDSTLKIQPAELGDSAMYLCSSIRQGTGEQYFGPGTRLTVT.

This clonotype has only one observation. Possible read error: a much larger clone is one base away. V gene TRBV5-6 combines with J gene TRBJ1-6; tentatively, D is TRBD1 (6 bases). CDR1 is SGHDT, CDR2 YYEEEE, per germline. The CDR3 is 16 residues long. Here the CDR3 reads CASSLPRGMDNSSLHF. Here the CDR3 DNA reads TGTGCCAGCAGCTTACCCAGGGGAATGGATAATTCATCCCTCCACTTT.

The J gene is TRBJ2-1, the V gene TRBV2, with a possible D match to TRBD1 (6 bases). The germline V gene has CDR1 SNHLY and CDR2 FYNNEI. Trimming removed 6 bases at V and 10 bases at J, with 13 bases between. The CDR3 has 12 residues. CDR3: CASRLGQREQFF. The CDR3 region has the DNA TGTGCCAGCAGGCTCGGACAGCGCGAGCAGTTCTTC. Combining the CDR3 with reference TRBV2 and TRBJ2-1 gives the whole variable domain EPEVTQTPSHQVTQMGQEVILRCVPISNHLYFYWYRQILGQKVEFLVSFYNNEISEKSEIFDDQFSVERPDGSNFTLKIRSTKLEDSAMYFCASRLGQREQFFGPGTRLTVL.

V usage is TRBV11-2 and J usage is TRBJ2-1, with 7 bases that match TRBD2. V trimming: 5 bases; J trimming: 10 bases; junction bases outside the gene matches: 11. From germline, CDR1 is SGHAT and CDR2 FQNNGV. The CDR3 sequence is 14 residues long. The CDR3 protein is CASSILADIGEQFF. CDR3 nucleotide sequence: TGTGCCAGCAGCATTCTAGCGGACATTGGGGAGCAGTTCTTC.

This clonotype showed up just a few times. CDR3 in amino acids: CASTLRGKQYF. The CDR3 DNA follows: TGTGCCAGCACTCTTCGGGGGAAGCAGTACTTC. This chain links TRBV28 with TRBJ2-7; D is perhaps TRBD2 (6 bases). This CDR3 has 11 residues. CDR1 and CDR2 (germline): MDHEN, SYDVKM. V was clipped by 7 bases and J by 8 bases, with 12 bases between them.

This clonotype was found many times. J is TRBJ2-1 and V is TRBV4-2; D gene ambiguous. V lost 0 bases and J lost 7, with 16 bases in between. In germline, CDR1 is LGHNA, CDR2 YNFKEQ. CDR3 size: 16 residues. CDR3 protein: CASSQDYLVSGNEQFF. CDR3 bases: TGTGCCAGCAGCCAAGATTATCTAGTATCAGGTAATGAGCAGTTCTTC.

Comment on this clonotype: The CDR3 ends on some other residue instead of the conserved phenylalanine or tryptophan, so this is likely a read error. The chain employs TRBV12-3 or TRBV12-4 and TRBJ2-1; 11 nucleotides agree with TRBD2. V was clipped by 7 bases and J by 7 bases; unmatched bases: 9. The CDR3 length is 15 residues. The CDR3 sequence is CASTLTSGSGNEQFL. CDR3 coding DNA: TGTGCCAGCACCCTTACTAGCGGGAGTGGTAATGAGCAGTTCCTC.

In the case of this clonotype: A much bigger clone sits one base away, suggesting this may be a read error. The V call is TRBV10-3, the J call TRBJ2-3; D is perhaps TRBD1 or TRBD2 (5 bases each). CDR1 ENHRY and CDR2 SYGVKD come from the germline V gene. CDR3 length equals 15 residues. V lost 8 bases and J 1 base, leaving 16 bases between the germline ends. CDR3 nucleotide sequence: TGTGCCATCGGTGGGGAAAGGGACCGCACAGATACGCAGTATTTT. Translating it yields CAIGGERDRTDTQYF.

This rearrangement joins TRBV6-5 to TRBJ2-3; maybe TRBD2 (5 bases). The CDR3 is 15 residues long. Germline CDR1 MNHEY, CDR2 SVGAGI. V lost 6 bases and J lost 12, with 25 bases in between. CDR3 protein: CASRSTNGVQETQYF. CDR3 bases: TGTGCCAGCAGATCGACTAACGGGGTCCAAGAGACCCAGTATTTT.

As concerns this clonotype: One base away lies a much larger clone, so this may be a sequencing read error. The chain uses TRBV6-6 and TRBJ1-1; a weak D match, TRBD1 (5 bases). Per germline, CDR1 MNHNY and CDR2 SVGAGI (reference sequence). This CDR3 contains 13 residues. The chain's CDR3 is CASSYRGETDAFF. The DNA of the CDR3 is TGTGCCAGCAGTTACCGAGGGGAAACTGATGCTTTCTTT.

This clonotype has a handful of counts. This clone may be a read error of a much larger clone one base away. The CDR3 DNA sequence: TGCAGCGTTGAAGGACTAGCGCCAGGGATAAAGACCCAGTACTTC. Translation: CSVEGLAPGIKTQYF. V and J are TRBV29-1 and TRBJ2-5, with TRBD2 matching over 8 bases. CDR3 size: 15 residues. The V gene's germline CDR1 is SQVTM and CDR2 ANQGSEA. V lost 1 base to trimming and J lost 6 bases; unmatched junction nucleotides: 10.

This chain connects TRBV7-8 to TRBJ2-1; D may be TRBD2 (6 bases). CDR3 length: 12 amino acids. V shed 1 base and J shed 9 bases, with 7 bases lying between them. The V gene's germline CDR1 is SGHVS and CDR2 FQNEAQ. CDR3 bases: TGTGCCAGCAGCTTAGGGAGGGGTGAGCAGTTCTTC. It yields the protein CASSLGRGEQFF.

As concerns this clonotype: A clone one base away is much larger, so this may be a read error. In DNA, the CDR3 is TGTGCCAGCAACCCCGACCAAGGACGGTACACTGAAGCTTTCTTT. Encoded protein: CASNPDQGRYTEAFF. This chain connects TRBV5-4 to TRBJ1-1; D is unresolved. The CDR3 is made up of 15 amino acids. Per germline, CDR1 SGHNT and CDR2 YYREEE (reference sequence). Trimming shortened V by 6 bases and J by 3 bases, and 18 bases separated the two germline ends.

The rearrangement uses TRBV11-2 and TRBJ1-1; D gene unclear. Trimming took 0 bases from V and 5 from J, leaving 13 bases between them. CDR1 is SGHAT and CDR2 is FQNNGV in the germline V gene. This CDR3 contains 15 residues. In DNA form, the CDR3 reads TGTGCCAGCAGCTTAGATCCCACTCTGAGTACTGAAGCTTTCTTT. This gives the protein CASSLDPTLSTEAFF.

The CDR3 DNA is TGCGCCAGCAGCCAAGATAGAGTAGACACCTACAATGAGCAGTTCTTC. Amino acid sequence: CASSQDRVDTYNEQFF. The chain links TRBV4-3 to TRBJ2-1; D unresolved. The germline V gene encodes CDR1 LGHNA and CDR2 YSLEER. The CDR3 spans 16 residues. V was cut by 0 bases and J by 2 bases, with 11 bases left in between.

About this clonotype itself: At one end the junction does not follow the germline gene, possibly because of a read error. The chain employs TRBV10-3 and TRBJ1-6; D gene unclear. The CDR3 has 12 residues. Germline CDR1 reads ENHRY; CDR2 reads SYGVKD. Written as DNA, the CDR3 is TGTGCCATTAGTGAATCCCATTCACTCCTCCACTTT. This encodes CAISESHSLLHF.

This clonotype showed up just a few times. The chain uses TRBV7-9 and TRBJ2-7, with 9 bases identical to TRBD1. V lost 2 bases, J lost 6 bases, and 14 bases stayed unmatched. CDR3 length: 17 amino acids. CDR1 and CDR2 (germline): SEHNR, FQNEAQ (reference sequence). DNA for the CDR3: TGTGCCAGCAGCTTATATTTTGGGGACAGGGTTCCTCCCGAGCAGTACTTC. Its translation is CASSLYFGDRVPPEQYF.

Notes on this clonotype: The junction departs from germline at one end; a sequencing error may be responsible. The chain carries TRBV7-9 and TRBJ1-1; the D is unclear. Looked up from germline, CDR1 is SEHNR and CDR2 is FQNEAQ (reference sequence). This CDR3 has 13 amino acids. The CDR3 bases are TGTGTCAGCAGCTTGGAACCGAACACTGAAGCTTTCTTT. It yields the protein CVSSLEPNTEAFF.

Note on this clonotype: A much more abundant neighbour one base away suggests this may be a read error. The V gene is TRBV10-3, the J gene TRBJ2-3; D is perhaps TRBD1 (5 bases). In germline, CDR1 is ENHRY, CDR2 SYGVKD. The CDR3 has 13 amino acids. The CDR3 loop is CAISLSTEDRQYF. CDR3 DNA: TGTGCCATCAGTCTTTCGACAGAAGATAGGCAGTATTTT.

In the case of this clonotype: It is likely a read error, because the conserved phenylalanine at the end of the CDR3 is missing. V is TRBV4-1 and J is TRBJ2-7, with TRBD2 matching 11 bases. Germline V CDR1 and CDR2: MGHRA, YSYEKL. The CDR3 runs to 17 residues. V was pared by 2 bases and J by 5 bases, with 11 bases of the junction left unmatched. CDR3 nucleotide sequence: TGCGCCAGCAGCCAACTGGGAGAAACTAGCGGGAGCCACGAGCAGTACTAC. It encodes CASSQLGETSGSHEQYY.

This clonotype was observed a handful of times. The chain recombines TRBV28 with TRBJ2-2; 11 bases match TRBD2. Germline-derived CDR1 and CDR2 are MDHEN and SYDVKM. This CDR3 is built from 18 residues. Germline trimming cut 4 bases from V and 3 bases from J; bases unmatched to any gene: 10. The CDR3 DNA follows: TGTGCCAGCAGTTCGATCTTTCTAGCGGGAGGACACACCGGGGAGCTGTTTTTT. It encodes CASSSIFLAGGHTGELFF.

By frequency in the sample, this clonotype is medium-sized. This chain connects TRBV11-2 to TRBJ1-4, with unresolved D. The CDR3 is 13 residues long. Trimming cost V 6 bases and J 8 bases, with 13 bases left between them. Germline V gene lookup returns CDR1 SGHAT and CDR2 FQNNGV. The CDR3 nucleotides read TGTGCCAGCAGACGTGACCAGATCGAAAAACTGTTTTTT. Protein: CASRRDQIEKLFF.

Comment on this clonotype: Compared with germline, one end of the junction differs, possibly owing to a read error. V usage is TRBV11-2 and J usage is TRBJ1-2; D gene uncertain. In germline, CDR1 is SGHAT, CDR2 FQNNGV. The CDR3 consists of 16 residues. In nucleotides, the CDR3 is TGTGCCAGCAACTTAAGTGGTGCAGGTACCCTCTATGGCTACACCTTC. It is translated as CASNLSGAGTLYGYTF.

Concerning this clonotype itself: One end of the junction fails to match germline, which may point to a read error. The chain links TRBV28 to TRBJ1-3, with a possible D match to TRBD1 (5 bases). The CDR3 is 14 residues long. The germline CDR1 and CDR2 sequences are MDHEN and SYDVKM. CDR3 sequence: CASSSGLGGNAIYF. DNA of the CDR3: TGTGCCAGCAGTTCTGGACTGGGGGGAAACGCCATATATTTT. Full variable domain (rest looked up from reference TRBV28 and TRBJ1-3): DVKVTQSSRYLVKRTGEKVFLECVQDMDHENMFWYRQDPGLGLRLIYFSYDVKMKEKGDIPEGYSVSREKKERFSLILESASTNQTSMYLCASSSGLGGNAIYFGEGSWLTVV.